This T cell receptor beta chain was recovered during a study of shared clonotypes between healthy human individuals. Overall study context: CD4 naive cells filled three plates per donor, CD4 memory three, CD8 naive two and CD8 memory one. Overall study findings and caveats: Richness estimates generally favored naive over memory subsets. Naive CD4 clonotype sharing across a handful of donors was 4% to 5%. Since donors were few, the genetic and exposure-history diversity represented was limited.

CDR1 is LGHNA and CDR2 is YNFKEQ in the germline V gene. Trimming removed 4 bases at V and 7 bases at J, with 22 bases between. This CDR3 comprises 17 residues. This table comes from immunoSEQ multiplex PCR, and its TCRdb copy is limited to in-frame clones, with some not included. The table has approximately 1.5 million clones, around 98.5% seen once. With regard to this clone: Antigen specificity is unknown.

This TCR was recovered from a man aged 30 to 39 in good health. Source material: naive CD4+ T cells sorted from blood. Subset specified: CD45RA+ positively selected. This rearrangement joins TRBV4-2 to TRBJ1-4, with D perhaps matching TRBD1 (5 bases). This CDR3 reads CASSRQSPSGASEKLFF. CDR3 in DNA: TGTGCCAGCAGCCGCCAGTCCCCCAGTGGGGCTAGTGAAAAACTGTTTTTT.